This TCR beta chain was sequenced in a study of blood T cell repertoires in COVID-19. Study at large: The United States, Italy and Spain supplied acute and convalescent COVID-19 samples.

Germline V gene sequence: CDR1 SGHNT, CDR2 YYREEE (reference sequence). Trimming left V 2 bases short and J 1 base short, with 12 bases between. This CDR3 has 15 residues. Donors were grouped by their self-reported clinical history. Recovered status applied to Cohort 3 donors who had two consecutive negative PCRs. It also applied to those with clearance or with symptom resolution. Authors' data handling: Reference gene primer amplification gave nucleated cell count estimates. Measured with immunoSEQ multiplex PCR; TCRdb has only the in-frame clones, and not every one. V, J and clone size reflect that table, while D and trimming were determined from the DNA. Of 200,000 or so clones in the sample, about 80% were seen once.

This receptor was obtained from a man aged 40-55 years who had recovered from COVID-19. The material sequenced was PBMCs or T cells enriched from blood (not recorded which). This rearrangement joins TRBV5-4 to TRBJ2-5, with D maybe TRBD2 (6 bases). The CDR3 here is CASSFRLSGQETQYF. CDR3 in DNA: TGTGCCAGCAGCTTCCGGCTTAGCGGCCAAGAGACCCAGTACTTC.